Shown below are 11 T cell receptor beta chains from a single sample sequenced in a study of blood T cell repertoires in COVID-19. Data came from immunoSEQ multiplex PCR; TCRdb stores just in-frame clones and leaves some out. The repertoire consists of more than 200,000 clones, with about 88% occurring once and the leading ten covering about 1.7%. Specimen: peripheral blood. The receptors derive from a man between 70 and 80 years old with acute or convalescent COVID-19.

The chain couples TRBV5-1 to TRBJ2-3; tentative D call: TRBD2 (5 bases). The CDR3 has 12 residues. Germline V gene data show CDR1 as SGHRS and CDR2 as YFSETQ. Trimming left V 4 bases short and J 3 bases short, with 6 bases between. CDR3 in DNA: TGCGCCAGCAGCCCGGGAACAGATACGCAGTATTTT. It is translated as CASSPGTDTQYF.

This rearrangement joins TRBV18 to TRBJ2-7, with D possibly matching TRBD1 (5 bases). CDR1 is KGHSH and CDR2 is LQKENI in the germline V gene. Trimming removed 3 bases at V and 5 bases at J, with 8 bases between. The CDR3 covers 12 residues. CDR3 coding DNA: TGTGCCAGCTCACCCCAGGGTGACGAGCAGTACTTC. Translated, it gives CASSPQGDEQYF.

This clone was observed a single time. V gene TRBV30 combines with J gene TRBJ2-4; 11 positions agree with TRBD2. From germline, CDR1 is GTSNPN and CDR2 SVGIG (reference sequence). The CDR3 runs 14 residues. The V gene end was trimmed by 4 bases and the J gene end by 8 bases; junction bases not matched to a gene: 7. Written as DNA, the CDR3 is TGTGCCTGGACCGTACTAGCGGGGGACCACATTCAGTACTTC. Residues: CAWTVLAGDHIQYF.

The chain joins TRBV28 to TRBJ2-1; 11 bases fit TRBD2. J was trimmed by 3 bases and V by 6 bases; bases with no gene match: 4. Germline V lookup: CDR1 MDHEN, CDR2 SYDVKM. The CDR3 consists of 15 residues. The chain's CDR3 is CASSPGLAGYNEQFF. The DNA of the CDR3 is TGTGCCAGCAGCCCCGGACTAGCGGGCTACAATGAGCAGTTCTTC.

The chain joins TRBV7-3 to TRBJ2-3; TRBD2 might be the D (6 bases). Germline CDR1 and CDR2: SGHTA and FQGTGA. CDR3 length: 15 residues. Trimming removed 5 bases at V and 1 base at J, with 13 bases between. CDR3 sequence: CASSLRGGGTDTQYF. The CDR3 nucleotides are TGTGCCAGCAGCCTACGGGGAGGAGGCACAGATACGCAGTATTTT. The full variable domain, completed using reference TRBV7-3 and TRBJ2-3, is GAGVSQTPSNKVTEKGKYVELRCDPISGHTALYWYRQSLGQGPEFLIYFQGTGAADDSGLPNDRFFAVRPEGSVSTLKIQRTERGDSAVYLCASSLRGGGTDTQYFGPGTRLTVL.

This chain connects TRBV11-3 to TRBJ2-5, with a weak D call TRBD1 (5 bases). Germline V gives CDR1 SGHNT, CDR2 YENEEA. The CDR3 is 13 residues long. Trimming left V 5 bases short and J 1 base short, with 8 bases between. CDR3 coding DNA: TGTGCCAGCAGCCAGGGTACCCAAGAGACCCAGTACTTC. Translating it yields CASSQGTQETQYF. The complete variable domain, with remaining parts taken from reference TRBV11-3 and TRBJ2-5, reads EAGVVQSPRYKIIEKKQPVAFWCNPISGHNTLYWYLQNLGQGPELLIRYENEEAVDDSQLPKDRFSAERLKGVDSTLKIQPAELGDSAVYLCASSQGTQETQYFGPGTRLLVL.

V gene TRBV5-1 combines with J gene TRBJ2-2; D might be TRBD1 (7 bases). The V gene's germline CDR1 is SGHRS and CDR2 YFSETQ. This CDR3 contains 14 residues. Trimming took off 4 bases at V and 6 bases at J, with 13 bases between the two ends. The CDR3 is CASSAGQTPGELFF. The CDR3 region has the DNA TGCGCCAGCAGCGCGGGACAGACACCCGGGGAGCTGTTTTTT. Filled out from reference TRBV5-1 and TRBJ2-2, the complete variable domain reads KAGVTQTPRYLIKTRGQQVTLSCSPISGHRSVSWYQQTPGQGLQFLFEYFSETQRNKGNFPGRFSGRQFSNSRSEMNVSTLELGDSALYLCASSAGQTPGELFFGEGSRLTVL.

This clone has a single count. The chain is built from TRBV5-1 and TRBJ1-4; 9 bases agree with TRBD1. Per the germline V gene, CDR1 is SGHRS and CDR2 is YFSETQ. V gave up 4 bases and J gave up 8 bases; unmatched junction bases: 6. There are 14 residues in the CDR3. Here the CDR3 DNA reads TGCGCCAGCAGCACCGGGACAGGGAACGAAAAACTGTTTTTT. Protein: CASSTGTGNEKLFF.

This clone has only one observation. The V gene is TRBV27, the J gene TRBJ1-2, with 10 nucleotides matching TRBD1. V trimming: 6 bases; J trimming: 4 bases; junction bases outside the gene matches: 11. Germline CDR1 MNHEY, CDR2 SMNVEV (reference sequence). The length of the CDR3 is 16 residues. The CDR3 nucleotides read TGTGCCAGCAGATCCGGGACAGGGGCTGGTGGCTATGGCTACACCTTC. Protein product: CASRSGTGAGGYGYTF.

The count of this clone is one. This chain connects TRBV2 to TRBJ1-5; D gene uncertain. The CDR3 loop spans 13 amino acids. Germline V gene data show CDR1 as SNHLY and CDR2 as FYNNEI. Trimming took off 7 bases at V and 0 bases at J, with 7 bases between the two ends. The DNA of the CDR3 is TGTGCCAGCACCGTTTATAGCAATCAGCCCCAGCATTTT. It specifies CASTVYSNQPQHF.

The chain uses TRBV19 and TRBJ2-4; D is ambiguous. The V end was cut by 1 base, the J end by 4 bases, with 8 bases between. Germline values: CDR1 LNHDA, CDR2 SQIVND (reference sequence). The CDR3 length is 14 residues. The CDR3, as DNA: TGTGCCAGTAGTATAGTAACTGAAAAAAACATTCAGTACTTC. Amino acid sequence: CASSIVTEKNIQYF.